This paragraph reports one T cell receptor beta chain. Its target is unknown. The CDR3 extends over 15 amino acids. V was cut by 6 bases and J by 0 bases, with 12 bases left in between. Germline lookup yields CDR1 LNHDA and CDR2 SQIVND (reference sequence). This specimen comes from a study of human versus mouse CDR3 diversity and MHC coevolution. Background on the study: The immunoSEQ assay reportedly detects one in 200,000 T cells.

General observations from the study: About 1.6 million TCR beta clonotypes were estimated for humans, the largest repertoire. In humans, T-cell selection involved six or seven MHC II alleles. Among all groups, most of the three human donors showed least clonal inequality.

TCRdb's copy holds only in-frame clones and misses some; the assay was immunoSEQ multiplex PCR. The sample consists of some 80,000 clones, roughly 92% of them appearing once. The clonotype originates from a person between 25 and 75 years old in good health. Sequencing was performed on naive CD4+ T cells from blood. Subset meaning: CD45RO-negative CD62L-positive naive CD4 T cells. The chain carries TRBV19 and TRBJ2-1, with D unresolved. The CDR3 DNA reads TGTGCCAGTAGCCCCGACCCTAGCTCCTACAATGAGCAGTTCTTC. It encodes CASSPDPSSYNEQFF.